These 27 T cell receptor beta chains originate from one sample sequenced in a study of blood T cell repertoires in COVID-19. Libraries were prepared by immunoSEQ multiplex PCR; TCRdb keeps only in-frame clonotypes and omits some of them. The sample lists about 260,000 clones, roughly 84% occurring once. Sequenced input: peripheral blood. These receptors came from a man between 60 and 70 years old with acute or convalescent COVID-19.

J is TRBJ1-1 and V is TRBV28, with D tentatively TRBD1 (6 bases). The V and J ends lost 4 bases and 6 bases respectively, with 12 bases between them. This CDR3 is built from 13 residues. CDR1 MDHEN and CDR2 SYDVKM come from the germline V gene. CDR3 protein: CASSYREGAEAFF. CDR3 nucleotide sequence: TGTGCCAGCAGTTACAGGGAAGGGGCTGAAGCTTTCTTT.

V usage is TRBV19 and J usage is TRBJ2-3; D possibly corresponds to TRBD2 (6 bases). CDR1 and CDR2 from the germline V gene are LNHDA and SQIVND (reference sequence). Trimming stripped 1 base from V and 1 base from J, with 12 bases between. CDR3 length: 16 amino acids. CDR3 in amino acids: CASSIAGLLGTDTQYF. CDR3 DNA: TGTGCCAGTAGTATAGCGGGACTCCTCGGCACAGATACGCAGTATTTT. The variable domain in full, with the rest retrieved from reference TRBV19 and TRBJ2-3, is DGGITQSPKYLFRKEGQNVTLSCEQNLNHDAMYWYRQDPGQGLRLIYYSQIVNDFQKGDIAEGYSVSREKKESFPLTVTSAQKNPTAFYLCASSIAGLLGTDTQYFGPGTRLTVL.

This chain's CDR3 is CASSLRQTNNEQFF. CDR3 nucleotide sequence: TGTGCCAGCAGTTTAAGACAAACAAACAATGAGCAGTTCTTC. The rearrangement links TRBV27 to TRBJ2-1; no clear D. Germline V gene sequence: CDR1 MNHEY, CDR2 SMNVEV (reference sequence). The V end was cut by 2 bases, the J end by 5 bases, with 10 bases between. The CDR3 is 14 residues long.

V gene TRBV25-1 combines with J gene TRBJ2-7; 7 positions match TRBD1. Germline V gives CDR1 MGHDK, CDR2 SYGVNS. The length of the CDR3 is 17 residues. V trimming: 2 bases; J trimming: 4 bases; junction bases outside the gene matches: 14. This CDR3 is CASSEAGRGGTHYEQYF. The CDR3, as DNA: TGTGCCAGCAGTGAAGCCGGCAGAGGGGGCACACATTACGAGCAGTACTTC.

The V call is TRBV5-1, the J call TRBJ1-1; the D gene is possibly TRBD1 (5 bases). V shed 4 bases and J shed 0 bases, with 10 bases lying between them. This CDR3 spans 14 amino acids. Germline lookup yields CDR1 SGHRS and CDR2 YFSETQ. CDR3 loop: CASSDPGLNTEAFF. The CDR3 nucleotides read TGCGCCAGCAGCGACCCAGGGCTGAACACTGAAGCTTTCTTT.

The V call is TRBV3-1 (or the pseudogene TRBV3-2), the J call TRBJ1-3; 8 bases map to TRBD1. Germline loops: CDR1 LGHDT, CDR2 YNNKEL (reference sequence). CDR3 length: 17 residues. Unmatched junction bases numbered 9, after V lost 1 base and J lost 4 bases. The DNA for the CDR3 is TGTGCCAGCAGCCAAGGTCTAACAGGGGGTGACGGAAACACCATATATTTT. This gives the protein CASSQGLTGGDGNTIYF.

This clone was counted once. The chain has TRBV19 and TRBJ2-2, with D perhaps TRBD2 (5 bases). V lost 8 bases to trimming and J lost 4 bases, with 11 bases between them. Germline V CDR1 and CDR2: LNHDA, SQIVND (reference sequence). The CDR3 length is 13 residues. The CDR3 is CASSGWSTGELFF. CDR3 DNA: TGTGCCAGTTCGGGGTGGAGCACCGGGGAGCTGTTTTTT.

A single count supports this clone. V is TRBV3-1 (or the pseudogene TRBV3-2) and J is TRBJ2-7; weak D call: TRBD1 (6 bases). This CDR3 spans 16 amino acids. Germline V CDR1 and CDR2: LGHDT, YNNKEL (reference sequence). V was shortened by 6 bases and J by 9 bases, with 27 bases between the two germline ends. DNA of the CDR3: TGTGCCAGCAGTCCCGCCGAGGGGACATCTCGTTCGGGGCAGTACTTC. This encodes CASSPAEGTSRSGQYF.

This clone showed up just a few times. The rearrangement uses TRBV6-5 and TRBJ2-7, with a weak D call TRBD2 (6 bases). With 2 bases removed from V and 1 base from J, the gap between germline ends came to 6 bases. Germline loops: CDR1 MNHEY, CDR2 SVGAGI. This CDR3 spans 13 amino acids. The CDR3 sequence is CASSYGGSYEQYF. CDR3 DNA: TGTGCCAGCAGTTACGGAGGGTCCTACGAGCAGTACTTC.

This clone was counted once. The chain is built from TRBV5-1 and TRBJ2-1; 7 bases are shared with TRBD2. The CDR3 has 14 residues. Trimming at V came to 1 base and at J to 2 bases, leaving 0 bases not matched to a gene. Germline CDR1 and CDR2: SGHRS and YFSETQ. Here the CDR3 reads CASSLSGAYNEQFF. CDR3 coding DNA: TGCGCCAGCAGCTTGAGCGGGGCCTACAATGAGCAGTTCTTC.

The chain joins TRBV29-1 to TRBJ2-2, with 7 bases identical to TRBD2. Looked up from germline, CDR1 is SQVTM and CDR2 is ANQGSEA. The CDR3 has 15 amino acids. After removal of 6 bases from V and 0 bases from J, the junction contained 7 bases not matched to a gene. CDR3 amino acids: CSVGGDSANTGELFF. In DNA, the CDR3 is TGCAGCGTGGGGGGGGACTCCGCGAACACCGGGGAGCTGTTTTTT.

CDR3 in amino acids: CASSRWLVILADGYTF. CDR3 bases: TGTGCCAGCAGCCGGTGGTTGGTAATTTTAGCCGATGGCTACACCTTC. This sequence joins TRBV5-6 and TRBJ1-2; D gene ambiguous. The CDR3 length is 16 residues. Trimming shortened V by 4 bases and J by 6 bases, and 22 bases separated the two germline ends. CDR1 and CDR2 (germline): SGHDT, YYEEEE.

The chain recombines TRBV5-1 with TRBJ2-1; 11 bases line up with TRBD1. V gave up 4 bases and J gave up 9 bases; unmatched junction bases: 12. The CDR3 is 16 amino acids. Germline loops: CDR1 SGHRS, CDR2 YFSETQ. CDR3 DNA sequence: TGCGCCAGCAGCCCCGGACAGGGGGCCCTATCCGGTGAGCAGTTCTTC. It codes for CASSPGQGALSGEQFF.

In its sample, this clone was seen a few times. The chain couples TRBV7-3 to TRBJ1-3, with a possible D match to TRBD1 (6 bases). Germline values: CDR1 SGHTA, CDR2 FQGTGA. V was trimmed by 2 bases and J by 0 bases, leaving 8 bases between them. The CDR3 has 15 residues. The DNA for the CDR3 is TGTGCCAGCAGCTTAGCAGGGGACTCTGGAAACACCATATATTTT. Translating it yields CASSLAGDSGNTIYF.

The chain links TRBV5-1 to TRBJ2-2; the match to TRBD1 covers 8 bases. With V trimmed by 3 bases and J by 5 bases, 6 bases remained unmatched. The CDR3 totals 15 residues. The V gene's germline CDR1 is SGHRS and CDR2 YFSETQ. The CDR3 loop is CASSSWTGRTGELFF. CDR3 DNA: TGCGCCAGCAGCTCTTGGACAGGGCGAACCGGGGAGCTGTTTTTT.

The chain carries TRBV5-1 and TRBJ2-1; 12 bases are a match to TRBD2. The germline V gene encodes CDR1 SGHRS and CDR2 YFSETQ. The junction had 7 bases not matched to a gene; V was cut back by 4 bases and J by 8 bases. This CDR3 has 15 amino acids. The CDR3 sequence is CASSIFRLAGDEQFF. The CDR3 DNA is TGCGCCAGCAGCATTTTTCGACTAGCGGGAGATGAGCAGTTCTTC.

This rearrangement joins TRBV29-1 to TRBJ1-1; D is perhaps TRBD1 (5 bases). Germline CDR1 and CDR2: SQVTM and ANQGSEA. The CDR3 consists of 13 residues. Between the trimmed V and J ends, which lost 3 bases and 1 base, there was a span of 9 bases. Here the CDR3 DNA reads TGCAGCGTTGAGCGACAGCAGAACACTGAAGCTTTCTTT. Residues: CSVERQQNTEAFF.

The chain couples TRBV7-3 to TRBJ1-5; no reliable D call. Germline CDR1 reads SGHTA; CDR2 reads FQGTGA. Trimming left V 1 base short and J 4 bases short, with 26 bases between. The CDR3 is 20 amino acids. The CDR3 sequence is CASSLNRRTLPEGYNQPQHF. The CDR3 nucleotides are TGTGCCAGCAGCTTAAATCGGAGGACTCTTCCCGAAGGTTATAATCAGCCCCAGCATTTT. The full variable domain, rest sourced from reference TRBV7-3 and TRBJ1-5, is GAGVSQTPSNKVTEKGKYVELRCDPISGHTALYWYRQSLGQGPEFLIYFQGTGAADDSGLPNDRFFAVRPEGSVSTLKIQRTERGDSAVYLCASSLNRRTLPEGYNQPQHFGDGTRLSIL.

J is TRBJ1-2 and V is TRBV7-9; D remains unclear. The CDR3 sequence is 13 residues long. Deletions cut 3 bases from V and 8 bases from J, with 13 bases between. The germline V gene has CDR1 SEHNR and CDR2 FQNEAQ (reference sequence). Here the CDR3 DNA reads TGTGCCAGCAGCTTCCGAGAGGCAAGCGGCTACACCTTC. Translated, it gives CASSFREASGYTF.

CDR3 DNA sequence: TGTGCCAGCAGCTTAGCGCAGGGCTACAATGAGCAGTTCTTC. It is translated as CASSLAQGYNEQFF. This rearrangement joins TRBV11-3 to TRBJ2-1, with D possibly matching TRBD1 (5 bases). V was shortened by 1 base and J by 3 bases, with 7 bases between the two germline ends. The CDR3 length is 14 residues. Germline V gene lookup returns CDR1 SGHNT and CDR2 YENEEA.

The count of this clone is one. The J gene is TRBJ1-1, the V gene TRBV4-1; tentatively, D is TRBD1 (5 bases). This CDR3 spans 14 amino acids. The germline gives CDR1 MGHRA, CDR2 YSYEKL. V shed 4 bases and J shed 0 bases, with 9 bases lying between them. The CDR3 DNA reads TGCGCCAGCAGCCTGGACATGCTGAACACTGAAGCTTTCTTT. Translated: CASSLDMLNTEAFF.

V and J are TRBV24-1 and TRBJ2-1, with TRBD2 identical over 10 bases. This CDR3 contains 15 residues. CDR1 and CDR2 (germline): KGHDR, SFDVKD. After removal of 4 bases from V and 8 bases from J, the junction contained 7 bases not matched to a gene. DNA of the CDR3: TGTGCCACCAGTGAGAGCGGGAGGGCCGTCGATGAGCAGTTCTTC. This codes for CATSESGRAVDEQFF.

V and J are TRBV6-2 or TRBV6-3 and TRBJ2-7; D unclear. Trimming left V 2 bases short and J 5 bases short, with 10 bases between. Germline CDR1 and CDR2: MNHEY and SVGEGT. The CDR3 has 13 amino acids. CDR3 DNA: TGTGCCAGCAGTTACGGCCCGCTGAACGAGCAGTACTTC. Its translation: CASSYGPLNEQYF.

The V call is TRBV4-3, the J call TRBJ2-1; TRBD2 aligns across 9 bases. This CDR3 is built from 15 residues. The germline gives CDR1 LGHNA, CDR2 YSLEER. V shed 8 bases, J shed 2 bases, and the junction held 7 bases outside the gene matches. The CDR3 DNA reads TGCGCCAGCCGGAGCGGGAGGACAACCTACAATGAGCAGTTCTTC. Its translation: CASRSGRTTYNEQFF.

This clone came up once. The chain employs TRBV21-1 and TRBJ2-2; the DNA was not used to check the table's D call, TRBD2. TRBV21-1 corresponds to a pseudogene. The CDR3 runs to 16 residues. CDR3 bases: TGTGCCAGCCTCCCGCCAGCGGGAATCGGCACCGGGGAGCTGTTTTTT. Protein: CASLPPAGIGTGELFF.

The chain combines TRBV10-3 with TRBJ2-3; D is uncertain. The germline V gene encodes CDR1 ENHRY and CDR2 SYGVKD. The CDR3 loop spans 13 amino acids. The V end lost 11 bases, the J end lost 6 bases, and 18 bases lay between the germline ends. The CDR3 DNA reads as TGTGCCGGATGCCGACAACTTGGGGATACGCAGTATTTT. Its translation: CAGCRQLGDTQYF.

This clone was picked up a small number of times. The gene calls are TRBV18 and TRBJ2-7; the D gene is possibly TRBD1 (5 bases). V was cut by 0 bases and J by 0 bases, with 15 bases left in between. CDR3 size: 17 residues. From germline, CDR1 is KGHSH and CDR2 LQKENI. CDR3: CASSPPWGTGSSYEQYF. DNA for the CDR3: TGTGCCAGCTCACCACCATGGGGTACAGGAAGCTCCTACGAGCAGTACTTC.